This TCR beta chain was sequenced during a study of OX40 agonist ivuxolimab in advanced cancers. Study in general: An agonistic human IgG2 monoclonal antibody against OX40 (CD134) was given.

The assay was immunoSEQ multiplex PCR, and TCRdb's table has in-frame clones only and misses some. The data hold approximately 68,000 clones, with roughly 84% observed a single time. The CDR3 sequence is 20 residues long. Germline CDR1 reads SGHDN; CDR2 reads FVKESK. With V trimmed by 5 bases and J by 0 bases, 16 bases remained unmatched. J is TRBJ2-6 and V is TRBV14, with 7 nucleotides matching TRBD1. The specimen comprised CD4+ or CD8+ T cells sorted from blood, sampled in a trial of the OX40 agonist ivuxolimab. This receptor was obtained from an adult with an advanced solid tumor such as melanoma, head and neck, liver or kidney cancer. The CDR3 DNA reads TGTGCCAGCAGCGTTAACCGCAACGACAGGGCGCACTCTGGGGCCAACGTCCTGACTTTC. It translates to CASSVNRNDRAHSGANVLTF.